The 2 T cell receptor beta chains given below trace back to one sample, sequenced in a study of blood T cells in healthy people across ages (dated by TCRdb to about 2015). The protocol used for the library was 5' RACE. For sequencing, an Illumina HiSeq 2500 was employed. A second PCR of roughly 6 to 12 cycles was run with a J-beta primer mix and a sample-barcoded 5' primer. TCRdb reran the public reads through fastp at Q25 and MiXCR, keeping productive beta chains. Under each unique CDR3 protein, matching rows form one entry showing the most common genes and DNA. Here the sample has some 1.5 million distinct CDR3 sequences; 35% to 45% occur a single time. The top ten clonotypes cover about 4.1% of the sample. Input material: blood. The receptors originated from a woman aged 18-35 years in good health.

This clonotype occurred a few times. V and J are TRBV20-1 and TRBJ2-5, with D unclear. V was pared by 4 bases and J by 2 bases, with 8 bases between. The CDR3 is made up of 12 amino acids. Per the germline V gene, CDR1 is DFQATT and CDR2 is SNEGSKA (reference sequence). CDR3 protein: CSATDSQETQYF. The CDR3 nucleotides read TGCAGTGCTACCGATTCACAAGAGACCCAGTACTTC.

The J gene is TRBJ1-1, the V gene TRBV10-3; 9 bases line up with TRBD1. With V trimmed by 6 bases and J by 3 bases, 8 bases remained unmatched. The CDR3 has 15 residues. Germline lookup yields CDR1 ENHRY and CDR2 SYGVKD. The CDR3 sequence is CAIRRPGQGYTEAFF. In DNA, the CDR3 is TGTGCCATCAGAAGGCCGGGACAGGGCTACACTGAAGCTTTCTTT.